The T cell receptor (beta chain) under discussion was sequenced for a study of blood T cell repertoires in COVID-19. At the level of the study: Sources were T cells, B-cell-depleted T cells, or PBMCs; the material itself was cDNA or gDNA.

The CDR3 loop spans 11 amino acids. From germline, CDR1 is LNHNV and CDR2 YYDKDF (reference sequence). V dropped 4 bases and J dropped 10 bases, with 8 bases sitting between them. This clone was counted once. Produced via immunoSEQ multiplex PCR; TCRdb's table is partial and in-frame only. The top ten hold less than 2% of the sample, which has roughly 140,000 clones, just under 80% seen once. V gene TRBV15 combines with J gene TRBJ2-1; D is ambiguous. The sequenced sample was peripheral blood. The TCR comes from a woman in her sixties with acute or convalescent COVID-19. The DNA of the CDR3 is TGTGCCACCAGCATGTTTCGGGAGCAGTTCTTC. As protein: CATSMFREQFF.